The 4 T cell receptor beta chains below all came from one sample that was sequenced in a study of multiple sclerosis patients with progressive multifocal leukoencephalopathy. This sample's time point: before natalizumab initiation. This table comes from immunoSEQ multiplex PCR, and its TCRdb copy is limited to in-frame clones, with some not included. The sample yields 25,000 to 30,000 clones, around 89% seen once. Source material: PBMCs. These receptors came from a human donor with multiple sclerosis.

The chain has TRBV7-2 and TRBJ1-2; D perhaps matches TRBD1 (6 bases). Trimming took off 1 base at V and 4 bases at J, with 10 bases between the two ends. The CDR3 contains 14 residues. Germline CDR1 is SGHTA and CDR2 is FQGNSA. As DNA, the CDR3 is TGTGCCAGCAGCTTAGTGTACAGGGTCTATGGCTACACCTTC. This translates into CASSLVYRVYGYTF.

The chain is built from TRBV5-4 and TRBJ1-1; D not certain. The CDR3 runs to 16 residues. Looked up from germline, CDR1 is SGHNT and CDR2 is YYREEE (reference sequence). The ends were cut back, 4 bases at V and 6 bases at J, with 22 bases in the middle. This CDR3 reads CASSDIHSGVGAEAFF. CDR3 nucleotides: TGTGCCAGCAGCGATATCCACAGTGGCGTCGGCGCTGAAGCTTTCTTT.

The chain uses TRBV6-5 and TRBJ2-7; D might be TRBD2 (6 bases). Germline assignment: CDR1 MNHEY and CDR2 SVGAGI. The CDR3 has 14 residues. The ends were cut back, 7 bases at V and 1 base at J, with 14 bases in the middle. DNA of the CDR3: TGTGCCAGCAAAGGGACTTTTTATTCCTACGAGCAGTACTTC. This encodes CASKGTFYSYEQYF.

The V gene is TRBV11-2, the J gene TRBJ2-7; unclear D gene. V lost 4 bases and J 4 bases, leaving 11 bases between the germline ends. Per germline, CDR1 SGHAT and CDR2 FQNNGV. This CDR3 contains 13 residues. The CDR3: CASSSREWYEQYF. CDR3 sequence (DNA): TGTGCCAGCAGCTCAAGGGAATGGTACGAGCAGTACTTC.